Listed here are 26 T cell receptor beta chains from one sample, sequenced in a study of blood T cell repertoires in COVID-19. Profiling relied on immunoSEQ multiplex PCR, and the TCRdb table lists in-frame clones only, not all of them. The top ten hold around 1.5% of the sample, which has about 200,000 clones, 88% seen once. Material: peripheral blood. All receptors derive from a man younger than 35 with active or convalescent COVID-19.

This chain connects TRBV3-1 (or the pseudogene TRBV3-2) to TRBJ2-2, with 13 nucleotides matching TRBD2. With 0 bases clipped from V and 7 bases from J, the junction kept 8 bases outside the gene matches. Per the germline V gene, CDR1 is LGHDT and CDR2 is YNNKEL (reference sequence). The CDR3 spans 18 residues. CDR3 nucleotide sequence: TGTGCCAGCAGCCAAGAGGATGGGACTAGCGGGACAAACGGGGAGCTGTTTTTT. This encodes CASSQEDGTSGTNGELFF.

The CDR3 nucleotides are TGTGCCACCCGATACGACAGGGGTTCCTACACTGAAGCTTTCTTT. As protein: CATRYDRGSYTEAFF. The chain links TRBV2 to TRBJ1-1; 8 positions agree with TRBD1. The trim removed 10 bases at V and 3 bases at J, leaving 13 bases unmatched. Germline V gene lookup returns CDR1 SNHLY and CDR2 FYNNEI. This CDR3 is built from 15 residues.

This chain uses TRBV29-1 with TRBJ1-4; TRBD1 is a possible D gene (6 bases). Germline CDR1 reads SQVTM; CDR2 reads ANQGSEA. V was pared by 5 bases and J by 2 bases, with 18 bases between. This CDR3 has 16 amino acids. The CDR3 is CSVWVRGANTNEKLFF. CDR3 sequence (DNA): TGCAGCGTTTGGGTACGGGGGGCGAATACTAATGAAAAACTGTTTTTT.

CDR3 sequence reads: CASSLYLTPYSNQPQHF. The CDR3 DNA follows: TGTGCCAGCAGCTTGTACCTAACTCCTTATAGCAATCAGCCCCAGCATTTT. The chain joins TRBV5-6 to TRBJ1-5, with D uncertain. Trimming took off 1 base at V and 0 bases at J, with 14 bases between the two ends. Germline V gives CDR1 SGHDT, CDR2 YYEEEE. The length of the CDR3 is 17 residues.

CDR3 protein: CASSFQVTDTQYF. The CDR3, as DNA: TGTGCCAGCAGTTTTCAGGTTACAGATACGCAGTATTTT. This sequence joins TRBV12-3 or TRBV12-4 and TRBJ2-3, with D unclear. The V and J ends lost 3 bases and 3 bases respectively, with 7 bases between them. CDR3 length equals 13 residues.

V is TRBV7-2 and J is TRBJ1-2, with TRBD1 matching over 7 bases. The CDR3 sequence is 13 residues long. V shed 1 base and J 8 bases; nucleotides not matched to a gene: 4. CDR1 is SGHTA, CDR2 FQGNSA, per germline. The CDR3 region has the DNA TGTGCCAGCAGCTTAGATCCGGACAGGGGCTACACCTTC. Translated: CASSLDPDRGYTF. Combining the CDR3 with reference TRBV7-2 and TRBJ1-2 gives the whole variable domain GAGVSQSPSNKVTEKGKDVELRCDPISGHTALYWYRQSLGQGLEFLIYFQGNSAPDKSGLPSDRFSAERTGGSVSTLTIQRTQQEDSAVYLCASSLDPDRGYTFGSGTRLTVV.

CDR3 DNA: TGTGCCAGCAGCAGAGGAGGGTGGTCCAATCAGCCCCAGCATTTT. It codes for CASSRGGWSNQPQHF. V and J are TRBV21-1 and TRBJ1-5. TRBV21-1 counts as a pseudogene. The CDR3 has 15 amino acids.

The DNA of the CDR3 is TGTGCCAGCAGCCAAGACAGAGAAGAGACCCAGTACTTC. The encoded protein is CASSQDREETQYF. The chain combines TRBV11-2 with TRBJ2-5; possible D gene TRBD1, 5 bases. Germline V lookup: CDR1 SGHAT, CDR2 FQNNGV. This CDR3 contains 13 residues. Trimming took 5 bases from V and 3 from J, leaving 10 bases between them.

This rearrangement joins TRBV3-1 (or the pseudogene TRBV3-2) to TRBJ1-2; D gene uncertain. V gave up 1 base and J gave up 3 bases, with 12 bases separating them. The germline V gene has CDR1 LGHDT and CDR2 YNNKEL (reference sequence). The length of the CDR3 is 15 residues. This CDR3 is CASSQGSSGHYGYTF. The DNA of the CDR3 is TGTGCCAGCAGCCAAGGATCCAGCGGCCACTATGGCTACACCTTC.

This chain uses TRBV5-1 with TRBJ1-1; a possible D gene is TRBD1 (6 bases). The ends were cut back, 2 bases at V and 0 bases at J, with 11 bases in the middle. This CDR3 has 15 amino acids. The germline V gene has CDR1 SGHRS and CDR2 YFSETQ. The CDR3 loop is CASSLTGLMNTEAFF. CDR3 bases: TGCGCCAGCAGCTTAACAGGGCTCATGAACACTGAAGCTTTCTTT. Variable domain in full (rest from reference TRBV5-1 and TRBJ1-1): KAGVTQTPRYLIKTRGQQVTLSCSPISGHRSVSWYQQTPGQGLQFLFEYFSETQRNKGNFPGRFSGRQFSNSRSEMNVSTLELGDSALYLCASSLTGLMNTEAFFGQGTRLTVV.

The J gene is TRBJ2-7, the V gene TRBV7-9, with a tentative D call TRBD1 (5 bases). Trimming cost V 1 base and J 9 bases, with 10 bases left between them. The germline gives CDR1 SEHNR, CDR2 FQNEAQ (reference sequence). This CDR3 contains 12 residues. The CDR3 DNA reads TGTGCCAGCAGCTTAGAAGGTACAGGGCAGTACTTC. This gives the protein CASSLEGTGQYF.

The V and J genes are TRBV5-6 and TRBJ1-3, with a tentative D call TRBD1 (6 bases). There are 16 residues in the CDR3. Per the germline V gene, CDR1 is SGHDT and CDR2 is YYEEEE. Trimming pared 2 bases from V and 2 bases from J, leaving 14 bases between. In DNA, the CDR3 is TGTGCCAGCAGCTTTATGACCGGGACAACTGGAAACACCATATATTTT. This sequence encodes CASSFMTGTTGNTIYF.

This chain links TRBV6-6 with TRBJ2-7; unclear D gene. The germline V gene has CDR1 MNHNY and CDR2 SVGAGI (reference sequence). This CDR3 is 15 amino acids long. Trimming left V 3 bases short and J 4 bases short, with 16 bases between. The CDR3 sequence: CASSYPTGGKYEQYF. DNA for the CDR3: TGTGCCAGCAGTTATCCGACCGGCGGAAAGTACGAGCAGTACTTC.

V is TRBV4-1 and J is TRBJ2-3; D is unclear. With 2 bases removed from V and 2 bases from J, the gap between germline ends came to 5 bases. CDR3 length equals 13 residues. Germline CDR1 and CDR2: MGHRA and YSYEKL. CDR3 residues: CASSQPFTDTQYF. Here the CDR3 DNA reads TGCGCCAGCAGCCAACCATTCACAGATACGCAGTATTTT.

The count of this clone is one. The V call is TRBV18, the J call TRBJ1-3, with TRBD1 as a possible D gene (6 bases). This CDR3 contains 16 residues. V gave up 8 bases and J gave up 0 bases, with 17 bases separating them. CDR1 is KGHSH and CDR2 is LQKENI in the germline V gene. CDR3 protein: CASRQDTSSSGNTIYF. The CDR3 nucleotides are TGTGCCAGCCGACAGGACACCTCCTCCTCTGGAAACACCATATATTTT.

The rearrangement links TRBV27 to TRBJ2-1; D call uncertain. The length of the CDR3 is 15 residues. Germline CDR1 reads MNHEY; CDR2 reads SMNVEV (reference sequence). V lost 2 bases, J lost 4 bases, and 12 bases lay in between. The CDR3 DNA sequence: TGTGCCAGCAGTTTAAGAGGAACTACTTACAATGAGCAGTTCTTC. Translating it yields CASSLRGTTYNEQFF.

A remark on this clone: The junction shows a germline mismatch at one end, possibly a read error. CDR3 sequence: CARSSTVALETPYFFLNF. The CDR3 coding sequence is TGTGCCAGAAGCTCGACTGTAGCTCTGGAAACACCATACTTTTTTTTAAATTTT. J is TRBJ1-3 and V is TRBV5-3; D remains ambiguous. TRBV5-3 has ORF status, its function being uncertain. This CDR3 spans 18 amino acids.

The V and J genes are TRBV7-2 and TRBJ2-5; the match to TRBD1 covers 7 bases. The J segment lost 4 bases and the V segment lost 3 bases, leaving 2 bases of the junction unmatched. This CDR3 contains 13 residues. Germline lookup yields CDR1 SGHTA and CDR2 FQGNSA. The CDR3 DNA reads as TGTGCCAGCAGCTTTTCAGGGGGAGAGACCCAGTACTTC. Translating it yields CASSFSGGETQYF. The whole variable domain, remainder taken from reference TRBV7-2 and TRBJ2-5, is GAGVSQSPSNKVTEKGKDVELRCDPISGHTALYWYRQSLGQGLEFLIYFQGNSAPDKSGLPSDRFSAERTGGSVSTLTIQRTQQEDSAVYLCASSFSGGETQYFGPGTRLLVL.

The chain carries TRBV5-6 and TRBJ1-4; the D gene is possibly TRBD1 (6 bases). Germline V gives CDR1 SGHDT, CDR2 YYEEEE. CDR3 size: 15 residues. V gave up 0 bases and J gave up 8 bases, with 14 bases separating them. For the CDR3, the DNA is TGTGCCAGCAGCTTGGAGGACAGTGGTCGAGAAAAACTGTTTTTT. It specifies CASSLEDSGREKLFF. The full variable domain, completed using reference TRBV5-6 and TRBJ1-4, is DAGVTQSPTHLIKTRGQQVTLRCSPKSGHDTVSWYQQALGQGPQFIFQYYEEEERQRGNFPDRFSGHQFPNYSSELNVNALLLGDSALYLCASSLEDSGREKLFFGSGTQLSVL.

The rearrangement uses TRBV6-1 and TRBJ1-4; D unclear. The germline CDR1 and CDR2 sequences are MNHNS and SASEGT. The CDR3 is made up of 17 amino acids. Trimming took off 4 bases at V and 3 bases at J, with 18 bases between the two ends. The CDR3 region is CASSALFSVLANEKLFF. For the CDR3, the DNA is TGTGCCAGCAGTGCCTTGTTTTCGGTCCTAGCTAATGAAAAACTGTTTTTT.

This rearrangement joins TRBV7-2 to TRBJ2-7; no clear D gene. This CDR3 comprises 14 residues. Germline assignment: CDR1 SGHTA and CDR2 FQGNSA. V was shortened by 7 bases and J by 0 bases, with 13 bases between the two germline ends. CDR3 protein: CASTPRGASYEQYF. The CDR3 DNA is TGTGCCAGCACCCCACGCGGAGCCTCCTACGAGCAGTACTTC.

This sequence joins TRBV3-1 (or the pseudogene TRBV3-2) and TRBJ1-3; D might be TRBD1 (6 bases). The CDR3 has 17 amino acids. Trimming cost V 4 bases and J 1 base, with 17 bases left between them. The germline CDR1 and CDR2 sequences are LGHDT and YNNKEL (reference sequence). The CDR3 nucleotides read TGTGCCAGCAGCCCCGAATGGACAGAGAGTTCTGGAAACACCATATATTTT. As protein: CASSPEWTESSGNTIYF.

V gene TRBV5-6 combines with J gene TRBJ2-3, with D possibly matching TRBD2 (6 bases). Germline V gene sequence: CDR1 SGHDT, CDR2 YYEEEE. CDR3 length: 16 amino acids. Trimming cost V 4 bases and J 2 bases, with 17 bases left between them. CDR3 sequence reads: CASSPGLDPFTDTQYF. Written as DNA, the CDR3 is TGTGCCAGCAGCCCGGGACTTGACCCCTTCACAGATACGCAGTATTTT. The full variable domain, with the rest looked up from reference TRBV5-6 and TRBJ2-3, is DAGVTQSPTHLIKTRGQQVTLRCSPKSGHDTVSWYQQALGQGPQFIFQYYEEEERQRGNFPDRFSGHQFPNYSSELNVNALLLGDSALYLCASSPGLDPFTDTQYFGPGTRLTVL.

The chain couples TRBV19 to TRBJ1-4; the D is unclear. V lost 5 bases and J lost 7, with 23 bases in between. The V gene's germline CDR1 is LNHDA and CDR2 SQIVND (reference sequence). This CDR3 contains 17 residues. The CDR3 here is CASSPDTGAGNGEKLFF. CDR3 nucleotide sequence: TGTGCCAGTAGTCCAGACACCGGAGCGGGTAATGGTGAAAAACTGTTTTTT.

J is TRBJ1-2 and V is TRBV5-1, with TRBD1 matching over 12 bases. Germline CDR1 and CDR2: SGHRS and YFSETQ. This CDR3 spans 15 amino acids. J was trimmed by 8 bases and V by 3 bases; bases with no gene match: 8. The CDR3 nucleotides read TGCGCCAGCAGCTCACCGGGACAGGGGGCAGGAGGCTACACCTTC. Translation: CASSSPGQGAGGYTF.

The rearrangement uses TRBV18 and TRBJ2-7, with 9 bases matching TRBD1. This CDR3 has 15 amino acids. V was clipped by 2 bases and J by 6 bases; unmatched bases: 8. The germline CDR1 and CDR2 sequences are KGHSH and LQKENI. CDR3 nucleotides: TGTGCCAGCTCACCATCCGGACAGGGGTTATCCGAGCAGTACTTC. Its translation is CASSPSGQGLSEQYF.